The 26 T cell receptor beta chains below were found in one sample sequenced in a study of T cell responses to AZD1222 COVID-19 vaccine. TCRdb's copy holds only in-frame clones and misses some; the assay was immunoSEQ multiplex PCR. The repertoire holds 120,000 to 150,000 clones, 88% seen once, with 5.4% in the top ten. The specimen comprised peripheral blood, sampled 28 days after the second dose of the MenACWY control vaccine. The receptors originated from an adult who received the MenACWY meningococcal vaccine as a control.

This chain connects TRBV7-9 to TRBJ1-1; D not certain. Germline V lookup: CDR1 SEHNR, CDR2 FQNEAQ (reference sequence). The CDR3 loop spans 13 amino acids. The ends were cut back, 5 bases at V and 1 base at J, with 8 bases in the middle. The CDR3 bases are TGTGCCAGCAGCCCAGACCAGAACACTGAAGCTTTCTTT. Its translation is CASSPDQNTEAFF.

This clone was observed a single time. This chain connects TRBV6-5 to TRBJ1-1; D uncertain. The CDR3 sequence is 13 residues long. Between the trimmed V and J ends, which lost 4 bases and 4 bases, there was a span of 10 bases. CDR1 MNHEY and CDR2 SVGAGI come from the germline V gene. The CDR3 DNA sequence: TGTGCCAGCAGTTGGGGTCAAGCCACTGAAGCTTTCTTT. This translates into CASSWGQATEAFF.

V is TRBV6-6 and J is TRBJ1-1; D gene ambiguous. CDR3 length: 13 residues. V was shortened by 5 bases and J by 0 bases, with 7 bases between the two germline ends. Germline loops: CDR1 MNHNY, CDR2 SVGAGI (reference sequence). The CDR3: CASSSRLNTEAFF. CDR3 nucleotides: TGTGCCAGCAGTAGCCGACTGAACACTGAAGCTTTCTTT.

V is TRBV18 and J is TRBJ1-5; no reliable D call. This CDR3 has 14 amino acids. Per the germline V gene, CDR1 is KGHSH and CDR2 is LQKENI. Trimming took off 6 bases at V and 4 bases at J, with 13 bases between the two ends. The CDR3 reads CASSTGGRNQPQHF. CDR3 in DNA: TGTGCCAGCTCGACTGGCGGGAGAAATCAGCCCCAGCATTTT.

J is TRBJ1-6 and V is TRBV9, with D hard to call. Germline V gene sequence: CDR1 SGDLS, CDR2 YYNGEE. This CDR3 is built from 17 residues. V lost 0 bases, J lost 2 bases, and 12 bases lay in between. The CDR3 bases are TGTGCCAGCAGCGTAGAAGCAGGAGACGCCTATAATTCACCCCTCCACTTT. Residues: CASSVEAGDAYNSPLHF.

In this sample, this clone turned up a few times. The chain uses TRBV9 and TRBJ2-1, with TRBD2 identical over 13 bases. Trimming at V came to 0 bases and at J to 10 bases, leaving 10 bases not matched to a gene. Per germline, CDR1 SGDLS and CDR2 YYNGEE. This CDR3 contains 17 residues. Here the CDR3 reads CASSVGRMGLAGKEQFF. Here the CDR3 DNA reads TGTGCCAGCAGCGTAGGAAGGATGGGACTAGCGGGAAAAGAGCAGTTCTTC. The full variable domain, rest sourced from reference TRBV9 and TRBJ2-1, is DSGVTQTPKHLITATGQRVTLRCSPRSGDLSVYWYQQSLDQGLQFLIQYYNGEERAKGNILERFSAQQFPDLHSELNLSSLELGDSALYFCASSVGRMGLAGKEQFFGPGTRLTVL.

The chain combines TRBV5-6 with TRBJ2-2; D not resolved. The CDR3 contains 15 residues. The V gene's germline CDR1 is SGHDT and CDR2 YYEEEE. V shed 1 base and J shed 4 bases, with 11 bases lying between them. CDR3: CASSLWVRSTGELFF. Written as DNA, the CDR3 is TGTGCCAGCAGCTTGTGGGTAAGGAGCACCGGGGAGCTGTTTTTT. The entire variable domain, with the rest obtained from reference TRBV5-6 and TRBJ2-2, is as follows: DAGVTQSPTHLIKTRGQQVTLRCSPKSGHDTVSWYQQALGQGPQFIFQYYEEEERQRGNFPDRFSGHQFPNYSSELNVNALLLGDSALYLCASSLWVRSTGELFFGEGSRLTVL.

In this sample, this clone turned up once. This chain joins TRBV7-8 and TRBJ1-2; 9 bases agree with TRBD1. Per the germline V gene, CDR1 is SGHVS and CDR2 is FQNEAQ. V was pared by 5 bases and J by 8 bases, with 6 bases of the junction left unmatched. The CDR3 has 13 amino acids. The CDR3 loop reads CASSPGTGNGYTF. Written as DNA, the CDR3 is TGTGCCAGCAGCCCCGGGACAGGGAACGGCTACACCTTC. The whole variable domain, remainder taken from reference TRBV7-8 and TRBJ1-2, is GAGVSQSPRYKVAKRGQDVALRCDPISGHVSLFWYQQALGQGPEFLTYFQNEAQLDKSGLPSDRFFAERPEGSVSTLKIQRTQQEDSAVYLCASSPGTGNGYTFGSGTRLTVV.

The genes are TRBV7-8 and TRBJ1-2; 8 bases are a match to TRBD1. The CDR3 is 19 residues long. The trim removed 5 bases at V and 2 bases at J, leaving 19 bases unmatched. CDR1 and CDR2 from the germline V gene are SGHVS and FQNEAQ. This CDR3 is CASSQGASFGIGPNYGYTF. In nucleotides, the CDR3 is TGTGCCAGCAGCCAGGGGGCGAGTTTCGGAATCGGTCCCAACTATGGCTACACCTTC. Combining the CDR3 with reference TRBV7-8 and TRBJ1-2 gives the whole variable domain GAGVSQSPRYKVAKRGQDVALRCDPISGHVSLFWYQQALGQGPEFLTYFQNEAQLDKSGLPSDRFFAERPEGSVSTLKIQRTQQEDSAVYLCASSQGASFGIGPNYGYTFGSGTRLTVV.

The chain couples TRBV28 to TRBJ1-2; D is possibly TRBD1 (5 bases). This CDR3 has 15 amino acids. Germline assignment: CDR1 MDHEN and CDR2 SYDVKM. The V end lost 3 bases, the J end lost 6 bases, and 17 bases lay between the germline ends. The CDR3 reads CASSFSGTGVDGYTF. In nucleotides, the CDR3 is TGTGCCAGCAGTTTTTCCGGGACTGGTGTGGATGGCTACACCTTC.

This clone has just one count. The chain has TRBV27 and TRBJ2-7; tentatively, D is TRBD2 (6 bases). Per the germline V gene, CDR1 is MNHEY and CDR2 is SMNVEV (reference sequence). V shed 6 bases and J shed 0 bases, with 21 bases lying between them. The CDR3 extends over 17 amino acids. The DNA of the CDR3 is TGTGCCAGCAGCGCCTCTGGGATACGGGGGACCTCCTACGAGCAGTACTTC. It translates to CASSASGIRGTSYEQYF.

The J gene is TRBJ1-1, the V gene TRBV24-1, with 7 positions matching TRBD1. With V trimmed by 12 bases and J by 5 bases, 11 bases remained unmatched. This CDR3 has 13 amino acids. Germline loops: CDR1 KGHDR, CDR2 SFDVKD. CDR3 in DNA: TGTGCCGTCCAACAGGGGCAAGAAACTGAAGCTTTCTTT. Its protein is CAVQQGQETEAFF.

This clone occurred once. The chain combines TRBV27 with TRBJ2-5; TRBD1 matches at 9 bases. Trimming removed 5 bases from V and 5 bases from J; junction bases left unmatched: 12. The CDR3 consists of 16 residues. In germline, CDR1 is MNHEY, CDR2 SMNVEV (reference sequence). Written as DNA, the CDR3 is TGTGCCAGCAGTCATACCGGGACAGGGTCATGGGAGACCCAGTACTTC. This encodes CASSHTGTGSWETQYF.

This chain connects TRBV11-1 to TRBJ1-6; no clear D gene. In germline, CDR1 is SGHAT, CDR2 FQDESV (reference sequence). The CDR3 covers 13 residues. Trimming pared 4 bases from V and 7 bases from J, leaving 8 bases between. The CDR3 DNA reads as TGTGCCAGCAGCTACGTACAGAATTCACCCCTCCACTTT. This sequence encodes CASSYVQNSPLHF.

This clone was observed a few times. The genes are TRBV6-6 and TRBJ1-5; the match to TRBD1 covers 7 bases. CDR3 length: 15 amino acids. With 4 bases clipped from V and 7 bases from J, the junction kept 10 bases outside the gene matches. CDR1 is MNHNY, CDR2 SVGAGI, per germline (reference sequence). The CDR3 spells CASSSKTGQGQPQHF. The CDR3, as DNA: TGTGCCAGCAGTTCGAAGACAGGGCAAGGACAGCCCCAGCATTTT.

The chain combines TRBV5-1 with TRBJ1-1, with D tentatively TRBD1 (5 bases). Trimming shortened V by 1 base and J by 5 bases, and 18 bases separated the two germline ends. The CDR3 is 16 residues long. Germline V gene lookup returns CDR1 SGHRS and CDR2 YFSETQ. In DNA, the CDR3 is TGCGCCAGCAGCTTGCCCCCGCGTTGGGGGGAGACTGAAGCTTTCTTT. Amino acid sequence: CASSLPPRWGETEAFF.

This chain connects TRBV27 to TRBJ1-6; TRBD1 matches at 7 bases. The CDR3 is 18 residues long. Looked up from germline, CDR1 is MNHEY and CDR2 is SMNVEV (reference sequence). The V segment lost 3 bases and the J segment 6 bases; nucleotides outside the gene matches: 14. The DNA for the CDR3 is TGTGCCAGCAGTTTTTTGGCGCCAACAGGGGTTTCTAATTCACCCCTCCACTTT. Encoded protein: CASSFLAPTGVSNSPLHF.

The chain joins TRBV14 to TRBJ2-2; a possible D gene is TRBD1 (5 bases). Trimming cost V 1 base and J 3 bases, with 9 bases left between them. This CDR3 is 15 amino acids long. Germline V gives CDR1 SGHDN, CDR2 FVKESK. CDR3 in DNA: TGTGCCAGCAGCCAAGGACCCAGGGACACCGGGGAGCTGTTTTTT. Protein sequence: CASSQGPRDTGELFF.

The DNA for the CDR3 is TGTGCCAGCAGTCCAGATTCTTGGGACAGCTACGAGCAGTACTTC. Amino acids: CASSPDSWDSYEQYF. This chain links TRBV11-3 with TRBJ2-7, with TRBD1 matching over 7 bases. Germline CDR1 reads SGHNT; CDR2 reads YENEEA. The CDR3 length is 15 residues. V lost 6 bases to trimming and J lost 3 bases; unmatched junction nucleotides: 11.

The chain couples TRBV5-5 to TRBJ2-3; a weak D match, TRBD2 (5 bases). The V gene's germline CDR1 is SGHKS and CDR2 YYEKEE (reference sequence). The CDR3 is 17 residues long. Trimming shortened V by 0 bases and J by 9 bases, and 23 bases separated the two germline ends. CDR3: CASSLANGEGAGVTQYF. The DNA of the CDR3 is TGTGCCAGCAGCTTGGCCAATGGCGAAGGAGCCGGGGTCACGCAGTATTTT.

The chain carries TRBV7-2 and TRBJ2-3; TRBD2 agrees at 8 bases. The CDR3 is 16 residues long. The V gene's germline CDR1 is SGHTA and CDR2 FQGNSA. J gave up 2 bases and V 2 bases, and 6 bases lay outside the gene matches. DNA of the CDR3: TGTGCCAGCAGCTTATTGCGGGGGGCGACCACAGATACGCAGTATTTT. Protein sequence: CASSLLRGATTDTQYF.

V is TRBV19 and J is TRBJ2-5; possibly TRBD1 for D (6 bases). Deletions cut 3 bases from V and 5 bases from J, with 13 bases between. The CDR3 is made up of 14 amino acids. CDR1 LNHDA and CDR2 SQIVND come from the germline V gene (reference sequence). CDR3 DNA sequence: TGTGCCAGTAGTATGACAGGAGCGAGGGAGACCCAGTACTTC. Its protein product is CASSMTGARETQYF.

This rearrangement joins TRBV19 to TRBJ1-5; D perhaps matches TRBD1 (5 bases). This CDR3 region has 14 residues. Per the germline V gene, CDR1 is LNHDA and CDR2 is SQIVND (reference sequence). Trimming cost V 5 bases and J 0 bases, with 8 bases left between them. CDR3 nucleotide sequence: TGTGCCAGTAGTGTGACAGCTAGCAATCAGCCCCAGCATTTT. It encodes CASSVTASNQPQHF.

The CDR3 nucleotides read TGTGCCACCAGACAAGGACAAGGGGGGCTTGGAAACACCATATATTTT. It is translated as CATRQGQGGLGNTIYF. The chain couples TRBV15 to TRBJ1-3, with a possible D match to TRBD1 (6 bases). The germline V gene encodes CDR1 LNHNV and CDR2 YYDKDF (reference sequence). This CDR3 is built from 16 residues. Trimming removed 6 bases from V and 3 bases from J, with 18 bases in between.

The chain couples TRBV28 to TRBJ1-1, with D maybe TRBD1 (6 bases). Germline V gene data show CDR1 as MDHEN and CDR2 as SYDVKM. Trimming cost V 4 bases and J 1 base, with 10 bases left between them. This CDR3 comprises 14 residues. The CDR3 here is CASSSGATNTEAFF. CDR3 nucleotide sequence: TGTGCCAGCAGTTCAGGGGCCACGAACACTGAAGCTTTCTTT. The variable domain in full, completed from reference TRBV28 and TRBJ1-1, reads DVKVTQSSRYLVKRTGEKVFLECVQDMDHENMFWYRQDPGLGLRLIYFSYDVKMKEKGDIPEGYSVSREKKERFSLILESASTNQTSMYLCASSSGATNTEAFFGQGTRLTVV.

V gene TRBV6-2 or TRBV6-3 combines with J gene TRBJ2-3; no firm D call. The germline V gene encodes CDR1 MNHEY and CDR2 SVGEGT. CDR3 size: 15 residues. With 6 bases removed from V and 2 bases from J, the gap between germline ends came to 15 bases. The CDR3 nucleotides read TGTGCCAGCAGCCGCATCCGACCGAACACAGATACGCAGTATTTT. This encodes CASSRIRPNTDTQYF.